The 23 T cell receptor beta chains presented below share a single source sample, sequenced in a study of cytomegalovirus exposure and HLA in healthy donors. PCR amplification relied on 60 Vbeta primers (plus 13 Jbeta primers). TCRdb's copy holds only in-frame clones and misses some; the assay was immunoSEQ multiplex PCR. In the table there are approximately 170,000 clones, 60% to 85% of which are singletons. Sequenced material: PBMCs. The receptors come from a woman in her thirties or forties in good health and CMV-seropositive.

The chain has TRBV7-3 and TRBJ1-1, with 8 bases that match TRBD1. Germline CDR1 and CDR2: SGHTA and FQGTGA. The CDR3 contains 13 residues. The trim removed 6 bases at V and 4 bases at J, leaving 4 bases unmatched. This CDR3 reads CASSYTGGTEAFF. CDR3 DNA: TGTGCCAGCAGTTACACAGGGGGCACTGAAGCTTTCTTT. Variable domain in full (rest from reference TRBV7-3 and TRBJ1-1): GAGVSQTPSNKVTEKGKYVELRCDPISGHTALYWYRQSLGQGPEFLIYFQGTGAADDSGLPNDRFFAVRPEGSVSTLKIQRTERGDSAVYLCASSYTGGTEAFFGQGTRLTVV.

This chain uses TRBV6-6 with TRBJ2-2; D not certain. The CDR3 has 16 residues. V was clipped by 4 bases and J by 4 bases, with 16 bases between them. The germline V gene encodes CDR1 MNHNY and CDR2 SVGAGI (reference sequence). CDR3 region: CASSLLDPATTGELFF. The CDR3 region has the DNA TGTGCCAGCAGTTTACTCGATCCAGCGACCACCGGGGAGCTGTTTTTT.

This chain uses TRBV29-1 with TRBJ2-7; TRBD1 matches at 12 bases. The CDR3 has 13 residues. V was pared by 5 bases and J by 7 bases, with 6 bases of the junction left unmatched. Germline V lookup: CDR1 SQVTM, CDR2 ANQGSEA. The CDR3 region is CSVTGTGGGEQYF. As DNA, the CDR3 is TGCAGCGTTACCGGGACAGGGGGCGGAGAGCAGTACTTC.

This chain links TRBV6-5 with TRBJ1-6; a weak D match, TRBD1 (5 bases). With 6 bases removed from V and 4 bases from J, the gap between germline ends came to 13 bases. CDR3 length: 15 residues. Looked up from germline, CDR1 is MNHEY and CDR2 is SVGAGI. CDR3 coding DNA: TGTGCCAGCAGAGCCGACAGCGTATATAATTCACCCCTCCACTTT. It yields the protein CASRADSVYNSPLHF.

CDR3 residues: CASSRGGSSYNSPLHF. The CDR3 DNA is TGTGCCAGTAGCAGAGGGGGCAGCTCCTATAATTCACCCCTCCACTTT. This rearrangement joins TRBV19 to TRBJ1-6, with 7 bases aligning to TRBD1. V lost 6 bases to trimming and J lost 0 bases; unmatched junction nucleotides: 5. The CDR3 loop spans 16 amino acids. Germline V lookup: CDR1 LNHDA, CDR2 SQIVND (reference sequence).

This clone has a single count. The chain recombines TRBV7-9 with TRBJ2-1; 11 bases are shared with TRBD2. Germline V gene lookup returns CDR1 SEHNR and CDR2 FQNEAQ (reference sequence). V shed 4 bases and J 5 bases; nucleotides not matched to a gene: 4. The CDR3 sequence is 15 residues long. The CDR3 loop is CASSSGLAENNEQFF. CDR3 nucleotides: TGTGCCAGCAGCTCGGGACTAGCGGAGAACAATGAGCAGTTCTTC.

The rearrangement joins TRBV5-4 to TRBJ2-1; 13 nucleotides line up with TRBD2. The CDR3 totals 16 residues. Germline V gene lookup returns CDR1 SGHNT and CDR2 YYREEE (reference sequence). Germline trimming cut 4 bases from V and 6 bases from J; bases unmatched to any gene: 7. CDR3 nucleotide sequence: TGTGCCAGCAGCGGTAGGACTAGCGGGGGCTCCAATGAGCAGTTCTTC. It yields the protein CASSGRTSGGSNEQFF.

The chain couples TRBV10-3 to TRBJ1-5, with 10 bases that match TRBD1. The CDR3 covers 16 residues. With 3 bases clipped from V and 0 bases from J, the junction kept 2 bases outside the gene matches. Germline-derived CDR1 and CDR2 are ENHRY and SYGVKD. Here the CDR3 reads CAISDGTGASNQPQHF. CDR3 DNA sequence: TGTGCCATCAGTGACGGGACAGGGGCTAGCAATCAGCCCCAGCATTTT.

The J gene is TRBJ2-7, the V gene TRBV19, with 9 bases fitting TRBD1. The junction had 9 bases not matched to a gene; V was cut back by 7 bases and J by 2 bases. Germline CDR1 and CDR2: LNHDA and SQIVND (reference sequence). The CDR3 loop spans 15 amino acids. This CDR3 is CASTDPGTGTYEQYF. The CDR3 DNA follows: TGTGCCAGTACCGATCCCGGGACAGGGACCTACGAGCAGTACTTC.

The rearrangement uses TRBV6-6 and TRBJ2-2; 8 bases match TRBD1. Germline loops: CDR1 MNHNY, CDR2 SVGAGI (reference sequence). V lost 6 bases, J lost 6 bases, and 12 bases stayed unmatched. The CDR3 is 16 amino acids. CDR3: CASSHQETGVSGELFF. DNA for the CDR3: TGTGCCAGCAGCCACCAGGAGACAGGGGTTTCCGGGGAGCTGTTTTTT.

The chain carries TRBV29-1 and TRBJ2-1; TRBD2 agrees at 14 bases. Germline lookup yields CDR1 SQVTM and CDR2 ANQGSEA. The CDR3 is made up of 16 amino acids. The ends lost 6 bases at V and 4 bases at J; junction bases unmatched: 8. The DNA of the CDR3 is TGCAGCGTGAAAAGAGGACTAGCGGGGGGATACAATGAGCAGTTCTTC. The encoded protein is CSVKRGLAGGYNEQFF.

The CDR3 loop is CASSLSQGFYYEQYF. The CDR3, as DNA: TGTGCCAGCAGCCTAAGTCAGGGGTTTTACTACGAGCAGTACTTC. V and J are TRBV7-2 and TRBJ2-7, with a tentative D call TRBD1 (6 bases). Trimming left V 5 bases short and J 3 bases short, with 17 bases between. Germline assignment: CDR1 SGHTA and CDR2 FQGNSA. The length of the CDR3 is 15 residues.

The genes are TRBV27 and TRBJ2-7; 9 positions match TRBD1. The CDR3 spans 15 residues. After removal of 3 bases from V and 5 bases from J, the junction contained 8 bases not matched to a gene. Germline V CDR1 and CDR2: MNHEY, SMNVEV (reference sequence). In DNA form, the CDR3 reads TGTGCCAGCAGTTTCGCCGGACAGGGGAGCGACGAGCAGTACTTC. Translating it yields CASSFAGQGSDEQYF.

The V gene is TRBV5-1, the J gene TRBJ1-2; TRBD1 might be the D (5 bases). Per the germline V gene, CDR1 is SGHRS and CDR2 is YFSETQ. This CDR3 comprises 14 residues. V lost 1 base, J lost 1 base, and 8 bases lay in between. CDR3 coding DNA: TGCGCCAGCAGCTTGACAGGAGATAACTATGGCTACACCTTC. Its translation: CASSLTGDNYGYTF.

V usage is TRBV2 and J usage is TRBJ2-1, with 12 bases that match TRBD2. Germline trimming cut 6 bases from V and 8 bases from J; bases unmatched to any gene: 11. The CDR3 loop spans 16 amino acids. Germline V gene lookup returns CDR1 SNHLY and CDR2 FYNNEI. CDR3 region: CASRRLLAGGLDEQFF. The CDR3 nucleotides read TGTGCCAGCAGGCGACTCCTAGCGGGGGGGCTCGATGAGCAGTTCTTC.

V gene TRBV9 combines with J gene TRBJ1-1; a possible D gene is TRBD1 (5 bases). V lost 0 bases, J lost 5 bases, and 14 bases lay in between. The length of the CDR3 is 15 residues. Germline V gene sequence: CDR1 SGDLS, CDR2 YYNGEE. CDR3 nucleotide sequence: TGTGCCAGCAGCGTAGGATTAGGGGTGGGGACTGAAGCTTTCTTT. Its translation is CASSVGLGVGTEAFF. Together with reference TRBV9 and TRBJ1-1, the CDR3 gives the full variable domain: DSGVTQTPKHLITATGQRVTLRCSPRSGDLSVYWYQQSLDQGLQFLIQYYNGEERAKGNILERFSAQQFPDLHSELNLSSLELGDSALYFCASSVGLGVGTEAFFGQGTRLTVV.

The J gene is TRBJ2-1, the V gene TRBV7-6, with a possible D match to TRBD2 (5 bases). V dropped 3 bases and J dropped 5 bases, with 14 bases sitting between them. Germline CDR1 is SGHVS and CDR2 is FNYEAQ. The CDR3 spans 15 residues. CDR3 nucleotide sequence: TGTGCCAGCAGCTTTTACAGCGGCCCCAACAATGAGCAGTTCTTC. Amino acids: CASSFYSGPNNEQFF.

DNA for the CDR3: TGTGCCAGCAGTGGCAGGGTCTCCTACAATGAGCAGTTCTTC. It yields the protein CASSGRVSYNEQFF. The chain links TRBV2 to TRBJ2-1; the D gene is possibly TRBD1 (5 bases). CDR1 is SNHLY, CDR2 FYNNEI, per germline. The CDR3 sequence is 14 residues long. Trimming left V 4 bases short and J 0 bases short, with 7 bases between.

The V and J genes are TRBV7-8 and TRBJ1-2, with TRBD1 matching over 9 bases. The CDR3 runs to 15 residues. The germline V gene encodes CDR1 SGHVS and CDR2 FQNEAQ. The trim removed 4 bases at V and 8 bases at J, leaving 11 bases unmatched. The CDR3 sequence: CASSSPGQGIGGYTF. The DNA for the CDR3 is TGTGCCAGCAGCTCCCCGGGACAGGGTATAGGCGGCTACACCTTC.

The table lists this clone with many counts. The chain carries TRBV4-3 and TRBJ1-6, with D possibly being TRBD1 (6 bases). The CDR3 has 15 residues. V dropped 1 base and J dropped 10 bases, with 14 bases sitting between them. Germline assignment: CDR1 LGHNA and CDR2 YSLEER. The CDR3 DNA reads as TGCGCCAGCAGCCAAGTTGGGGGGGGCAGGTCACCCCTCCACTTT. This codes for CASSQVGGGRSPLHF.

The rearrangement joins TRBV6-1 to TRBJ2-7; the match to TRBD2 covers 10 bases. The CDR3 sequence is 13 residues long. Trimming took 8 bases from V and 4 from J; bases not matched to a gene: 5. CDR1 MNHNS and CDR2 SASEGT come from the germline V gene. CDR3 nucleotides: TGTGCCAGCCGGGCTAGCGGGGGTTACGAGCAGTACTTC. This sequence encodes CASRASGGYEQYF.

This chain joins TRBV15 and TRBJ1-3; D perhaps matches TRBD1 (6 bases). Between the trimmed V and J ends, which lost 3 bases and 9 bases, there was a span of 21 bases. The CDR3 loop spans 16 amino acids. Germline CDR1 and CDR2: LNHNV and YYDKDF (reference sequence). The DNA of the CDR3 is TGTGCCACCAGCAGGGACTCCGACAGGACCTCCGGCACCATATATTTT. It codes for CATSRDSDRTSGTIYF.

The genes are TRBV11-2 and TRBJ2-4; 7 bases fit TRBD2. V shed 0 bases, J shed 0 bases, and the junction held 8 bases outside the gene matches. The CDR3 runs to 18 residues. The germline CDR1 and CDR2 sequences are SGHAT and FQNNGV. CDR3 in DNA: TGTGCCAGCAGCTTAGATGCCCGGGGGGACCTAGCCAAAAACATTCAGTACTTC. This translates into CASSLDARGDLAKNIQYF.